The clone carrying this TCR beta chain was seen at least ten times. What it binds is unknown. The sample's time point: patch test 1, 2 weeks after DPC sensitization. Treatment reported: therapeutic diphenylcyclopropenone sensitization with weekly scalp DPC. The sample belongs to a study of human T cells and chemical hapten exposure. Study-wide results and caveats: There was a positive correlation between PT1 expanded TCR counts and patch test score.

One entry per CDR3 protein results from TCRdb running MiXCR on the RACE reads. This table has some 380,000 distinct CDR3 sequences, roughly 5% appearing once. This TCR was sampled from a woman between 45 and 65 years old with alopecia areata. Some clones in this sample may be carry-over from other donors' samples. This specimen was whole blood, taken in connection with sensitization to the hapten diphenylcyclopropenone (DPC).

CDR3 nucleotide sequence: TGTGCCAGCAGTTTAGTTCTAGCCAAAAACATTCAGTACTTC. Its translation: CASSLVLAKNIQYF. The rearrangement joins TRBV12-3 or TRBV12-4 to TRBJ2-4; D unresolved. CDR3 length: 14 residues. With 1 base removed from V and 0 bases from J, the gap between germline ends came to 4 bases.